This T cell receptor beta chain was observed in a study of T cell responses to AZD1222 COVID-19 vaccine. General study results and limits: Seropositive at baseline were only a handful of AZD1222 recipients. Dominant at 160-218 and 743-854, vaccine-associated CD4 TCRs also spanned spike. Sampling that yielded the repertoires occurred only after the peak T cell response. A reported finding is that nearly half of spike-specific TCRs target unmutated variant regions.

Notes on this clone: Its target is unknown.

The ends were cut back, 3 bases at V and 1 base at J, with 12 bases in the middle. CDR3 length: 14 residues. The germline gives CDR1 GTSNPN, CDR2 SVGIG (reference sequence). Method: immunoSEQ multiplex PCR; TCRdb's copy keeps in-frame clones and lacks some. The table lists about 66,000 clones, 80% to 95% of them singletons. This specimen was peripheral blood, taken 28 days after the second dose of the MenACWY control vaccine. This TCR was recovered from an adult who received the MenACWY meningococcal vaccine as a control. V is TRBV30 and J is TRBJ1-1, with TRBD1 as a possible D gene (5 bases). In DNA, the CDR3 is TGTGCCTGGAGGGATTCAGGGTGGAACACTGAAGCTTTCTTT. Protein: CAWRDSGWNTEAFF.